A single sample gave rise to the 24 T cell receptor beta chains below, sequenced in a study of T cell responses to AZD1222 COVID-19 vaccine (dated by TCRdb to the early 2020s). Library generation was performed with the immunoSEQ multiplex PCR assay. TCRdb limited this immuneACCESS table to in-frame rearrangements with V and J called. A share of clones is missing; checked studies link under half to unresolved V genes, and the rest is unexplained. Counted in this sample were 130,000 to 150,000 clones; approximately 78% of them appeared once. The ten largest clones capture over 4% of the sample. What this sample's time point label stands for: baseline before first vaccination. Per the publication, the treatment or condition label means: meningococcal conjugate vaccine given as trial control. The specimen was peripheral blood, collected on day 0 of MenACWY control vaccination. The receptors stem from an adult in good health.

The rearrangement joins TRBV7-9 to TRBJ2-1, with 7 bases matching TRBD2. CDR3 length: 15 amino acids. With 3 bases clipped from V and 3 bases from J, the junction kept 5 bases outside the gene matches. The germline gives CDR1 SEHNR, CDR2 FQNEAQ (reference sequence). CDR3 sequence (DNA): TGTGCCAGCAGCTTGTTACAGCGGGACTACAATGAGCAGTTCTTC. It specifies CASSLLQRDYNEQFF.

The chain couples TRBV19 to TRBJ1-2; D gene uncertain. The CDR3 extends over 12 amino acids. The V end was cut by 1 base, the J end by 9 bases, with 9 bases between. CDR1 LNHDA and CDR2 SQIVND come from the germline V gene (reference sequence). CDR3 nucleotides: TGTGCCAGTAGTATAGGGCTGCGGAGCTACACCTTC. Translated: CASSIGLRSYTF.

The chain is built from TRBV6-1 and TRBJ2-5; D is undetermined. Between the trimmed V and J ends, which lost 2 bases and 5 bases, there was a span of 6 bases. Germline values: CDR1 MNHNS, CDR2 SASEGT. The CDR3 has 12 amino acids. CDR3 sequence reads: CASSEYGETQYF. The CDR3 region has the DNA TGTGCCAGCAGTGAATATGGGGAGACCCAGTACTTC.

Only one count was recorded for this clone. Here the CDR3 reads CASSRTGGNHNEQFF. The CDR3 DNA is TGTGCCAGCAGCCGGACAGGGGGCAACCACAATGAGCAGTTCTTC. This chain joins TRBV7-8 and TRBJ2-1; TRBD1 matches at 11 bases. The CDR3 contains 15 residues. Per germline, CDR1 SGHVS and CDR2 FQNEAQ. After removal of 5 bases from V and 5 bases from J, the junction contained 5 bases not matched to a gene.

The V gene is TRBV15, the J gene TRBJ1-6; D not certain. The V and J ends lost 6 bases and 5 bases respectively, with 14 bases between them. CDR1 is LNHNV, CDR2 YYDKDF, per germline (reference sequence). The CDR3 loop spans 15 amino acids. The CDR3 is CATRGHDGNNSPLHF. Written as DNA, the CDR3 is TGTGCCACCAGGGGTCACGACGGGAATAATTCACCCCTCCACTTT.

This chain uses TRBV7-6 with TRBJ2-2; no clear D. The CDR3 totals 13 residues. Trimming removed 1 base at V and 9 bases at J, with 9 bases between. Germline lookup yields CDR1 SGHVS and CDR2 FNYEAQ. Here the CDR3 DNA reads TGTGCCAGCAGCTTAGTTGCCGGCCGGGAGCTGTTTTTT. Encoded protein: CASSLVAGRELFF.

The table lists this clone with a few counts. CDR3 coding DNA: TGTGCCAGCAGCTCCGGACCCAATTCACCCCTCCACTTT. This codes for CASSSGPNSPLHF. This sequence joins TRBV5-5 and TRBJ1-6, with no clear D. Per the germline V gene, CDR1 is SGHKS and CDR2 is YYEKEE (reference sequence). V was pared by 3 bases and J by 7 bases, with 8 bases between. The CDR3 sequence is 13 residues long.

The rearrangement uses TRBV5-1 and TRBJ2-1, with 11 bases aligning to TRBD1. CDR1 and CDR2 (germline): SGHRS, YFSETQ. The CDR3 is 15 amino acids. J lost 9 bases, V lost 0 bases, and 5 bases had no gene match. The CDR3 sequence: CASSLAGTGGIEQFF. DNA of the CDR3: TGCGCCAGCAGCTTGGCTGGGACAGGGGGTATTGAGCAGTTCTTC.

The chain employs TRBV6-5 and TRBJ2-7; tentative D call: TRBD1 (6 bases). The CDR3 contains 12 residues. The germline gives CDR1 MNHEY, CDR2 SVGAGI. Trimming took 6 bases from V and 4 from J, leaving 10 bases between them. CDR3 residues: CASRDRHYEQYV. CDR3 sequence (DNA): TGTGCCAGCAGGGACAGACATTACGAGCAGTACGTC.

The chain recombines TRBV19 with TRBJ1-2; TRBD1 matches at 7 bases. V lost 5 bases, J lost 0 bases, and 12 bases stayed unmatched. This CDR3 is 17 amino acids long. Germline V gene lookup returns CDR1 LNHDA and CDR2 SQIVND (reference sequence). CDR3 residues: CASSPRQGAWTNYGYTF. The CDR3 coding sequence is TGTGCCAGTAGTCCCAGACAGGGCGCGTGGACTAACTATGGCTACACCTTC.

This chain links TRBV3-1 (or the pseudogene TRBV3-2) with TRBJ1-1; no clear D gene. Trimming took 4 bases from V and 0 from J, leaving 9 bases between them. Germline lookup yields CDR1 LGHDT and CDR2 YNNKEL (reference sequence). This CDR3 comprises 14 residues. In DNA form, the CDR3 reads TGTGCCAGCAGCCCCCCACATGTGAACACTGAAGCTTTCTTT. It encodes CASSPPHVNTEAFF.

V gene TRBV18 combines with J gene TRBJ2-5; tentative D call: TRBD1 (5 bases). This CDR3 is 14 amino acids long. CDR1 is KGHSH and CDR2 is LQKENI in the germline V gene. V was trimmed by 6 bases and J by 0 bases, leaving 11 bases between them. Here the CDR3 reads CASSPRADQETQYF. The CDR3 region has the DNA TGTGCCAGCTCCCCCAGGGCTGACCAAGAGACCCAGTACTTC. Drawing the rest from reference TRBV18 and TRBJ2-5, the complete variable domain is NAGVMQNPRHLVRRRGQEARLRCSPMKGHSHVYWYRQLPEEGLKFMVYLQKENIIDESGMPKERFSAEFPKEGPSILRIQQVVRGDSAAYFCASSPRADQETQYFGPGTRLLVL.

The genes are TRBV5-1 and TRBJ1-3; TRBD1 aligns across 7 bases. Trimming at V came to 4 bases and at J to 4 bases, leaving 20 bases not matched to a gene. This CDR3 has 19 residues. Germline assignment: CDR1 SGHRS and CDR2 YFSETQ. CDR3 in DNA: TGCGCCAGCAGCAGATCCGGGACAGAGGGGGTCGGACGGGGAAACACCATATATTTT. Amino acid sequence: CASSRSGTEGVGRGNTIYF.

The genes are TRBV3-1 (or the pseudogene TRBV3-2) and TRBJ1-1; the D gene is possibly TRBD1 (6 bases). Per the germline V gene, CDR1 is LGHDT and CDR2 is YNNKEL (reference sequence). Trimming stripped 4 bases from V and 7 bases from J, with 16 bases between. The length of the CDR3 is 14 residues. As DNA, the CDR3 is TGTGCCAGCAGCCCTACGGGGGCGGGAGTTGAAGCTTTCTTT. Amino acids: CASSPTGAGVEAFF.

Comment on this clone: This specimen includes other DNA sequences encoding the same CDR3. The rearrangement uses TRBV5-4 and TRBJ2-7; 12 bases map to TRBD1. V lost 4 bases and J lost 4; bases outside the gene matches: 3. In germline, CDR1 is SGHNT, CDR2 YYREEE (reference sequence). CDR3 size: 14 residues. CDR3 in DNA: TGTGCCAGCAGCCCGGGACAGGGGGCTTACGAGCAGTACTTC. This encodes CASSPGQGAYEQYF.

The chain couples TRBV7-2 to TRBJ2-1; D is perhaps TRBD1 (6 bases). Between the trimmed V and J ends, which lost 2 bases and 9 bases, there was a span of 8 bases. The CDR3 runs 12 residues. Germline CDR1 is SGHTA and CDR2 is FQGNSA. The CDR3: CASSLRGGEQFF. The CDR3 coding sequence is TGTGCCAGCAGCTTACGAGGGGGTGAGCAGTTCTTC.

V usage is TRBV4-1 and J usage is TRBJ2-5; TRBD2 might be the D (6 bases). CDR1 and CDR2 from the germline V gene are MGHRA and YSYEKL. The CDR3 has 13 residues. With 2 bases removed from V and 3 bases from J, the gap between germline ends came to 7 bases. CDR3 residues: CASSQIAEETQYF. The CDR3 region has the DNA TGCGCCAGCAGCCAAATAGCGGAAGAGACCCAGTACTTC.

The chain links TRBV10-1 to TRBJ2-1; 9 bases agree with TRBD2. The CDR3 runs to 17 residues. Trimming removed 2 bases from V and 0 bases from J; junction bases left unmatched: 5. The germline V gene has CDR1 WNHNN and CDR2 SYGVQD (reference sequence). The CDR3 bases are TGCGCCAGCAGTGAGCACGAGCGGGGGGCCTCCTACAATGAGCAGTTCTTC. Translation: CASSEHERGASYNEQFF.

The rearrangement uses TRBV28 and TRBJ2-4; D gene unclear. The CDR3 consists of 14 residues. Germline V gives CDR1 MDHEN, CDR2 SYDVKM. V gave up 8 bases and J gave up 3 bases, with 14 bases separating them. DNA for the CDR3: TGTGCCAGCGGCCTGACGGAACGCAAAAACATTCAGTACTTC. Translation: CASGLTERKNIQYF.

V and J are TRBV7-9 and TRBJ1-1; 7 bases align to TRBD1. The CDR3 has 14 amino acids. Germline assignment: CDR1 SEHNR and CDR2 FQNEAQ (reference sequence). With 6 bases clipped from V and 0 bases from J, the junction kept 4 bases outside the gene matches. CDR3 sequence: CASSTGTVNTEAFF. CDR3 DNA: TGTGCCAGCAGTACCGGGACAGTGAACACTGAAGCTTTCTTT.

This chain joins TRBV30 and TRBJ2-5; 8 positions agree with TRBD1. CDR3 length: 15 residues. J lost 5 bases, V lost 1 base, and 9 bases had no gene match. Germline-derived CDR1 and CDR2 are GTSNPN and SVGIG (reference sequence). CDR3 nucleotides: TGTGCCTGGAGTGGGAGGACAGGGCGGTCGGAGACCCAGTACTTC. It codes for CAWSGRTGRSETQYF. Variable domain in full (rest from reference TRBV30 and TRBJ2-5): SQTIHQWPATLVQPVGSPLSLECTVEGTSNPNLYWYRQAAGRGLQLLFYSVGIGQISSEVPQNLSASRPQDRQFILSSKKLLLSDSGFYLCAWSGRTGRSETQYFGPGTRLLVL.

CDR3 coding DNA: TGTGCCAGCAGCTTGGAGAGCGGGAGCTACAATGAGCAGTTCTTC. Translated, it gives CASSLESGSYNEQFF. The gene calls are TRBV5-4 and TRBJ2-1, with 8 bases matching TRBD2. CDR1 and CDR2 (germline): SGHNT, YYREEE (reference sequence). The V and J ends lost 0 bases and 3 bases, in that order; junction bases with no gene match: 2. This CDR3 comprises 15 residues.

Turning to this clone: A read error may be the cause here, since a much bigger clone is one base away. The sample holds other DNA sequences that translate to the same CDR3. CDR3 in DNA: TGCGCCAGCAGCCAAGTGACAGGTCCCTACGAGCAGTACTTC. This gives the protein CASSQVTGPYEQYF. This sequence joins TRBV4-1 and TRBJ2-7, with D maybe TRBD1 (6 bases). This CDR3 region has 14 residues. Germline assignment: CDR1 MGHRA and CDR2 YSYEKL. V lost 1 base and J 2 bases, leaving 9 bases between the germline ends.

The chain joins TRBV7-8 to TRBJ1-4; TRBD1 matches 9 bases. This CDR3 comprises 15 residues. V shed 4 bases, J shed 11 bases, and the junction held 11 bases outside the gene matches. CDR1 SGHVS and CDR2 FQNEAQ come from the germline V gene. Here the CDR3 reads CASSSPTGGGGKLFF. As DNA, the CDR3 is TGTGCCAGCAGCTCCCCGACAGGGGGAGGTGGTAAACTGTTTTTT.